Listed below are T cell receptor beta chains from one sample, sequenced in a study of blood T cells in healthy people across ages. MiXCR was run by TCRdb on the 5' RACE reads, yielding one entry per CDR3 protein. The sample lists 1,800,000 or so distinct CDR3 sequences; 35% to 50% were seen once. The sequencing sample was made of blood. These receptors originate from a human donor in good health. The CDR3 runs from the conserved cysteine through the conserved F or W. A D gene is named only where the DNA matches it firmly. Size is omitted from some rows. Given values are once, few, many or a class for expanded clones.

V	size	J	D	DNA	CDR3
TRBV7-2	many	TRBJ1-2	TRBD1	TGTGCCAGCAGCTTAGACAGGGGAGGCGGCTACACCTTC	CASSLDRGGGYTF
TRBV29-1	.	TRBJ1-2	.	TGCAGCGTTACAGACGGAGACTATGGCTACACCTTC	CSVTDGDYGYTF
TRBV20-1	many	TRBJ2-5	TRBD2	TGCAGTGCAGCCGGGACTAGCGTCCTTGAGGAGACCCAGTACTTC	CSAAGTSVLEETQYF
TRBV4-3	.	TRBJ1-1	.	TGCGCCAGCAGCCAAGAGTTGGGTTACACTGAAGCTTTCTTT	CASSQELGYTEAFF
TRBV7-2	.	TRBJ1-1	TRBD1	TGTGCCAACAGCTTAGACAGGGGAGTCTACCCTGAAGCTTTCTTT	CANSLDRGVYPEAFF
TRBV7-3	.	TRBJ2-1	TRBD1	TGTGCCAGCAGCTTAATTAGGGGGCTCAACAATGAGCAGTTCTTC	CASSLIRGLNNEQFF
TRBV7-3	many	TRBJ2-5	.	TGTGCCAGCAGCTTAAATCAGGGATGGGAGCAGTACTTC	CASSLNQGWEQYF
TRBV4-1	few	TRBJ1-2	.	TGCGCCAGCAGCCAAGAGGAACGAGAAGGCTATGGCTACACCTTC	CASSQEEREGYGYTF
TRBV28	.	TRBJ2-7	.	TGTGCCAGCGCACGCTACGAGCAGTACTTC	CASARYEQYF
TRBV7-2	.	TRBJ1-2	TRBD1	TGTGCCAGCAGCTTAGCGTGGGACAGGGGCATAAGTGGTTACACCTTC	CASSLAWDRGISGYTF
TRBV24-1	.	TRBJ2-1	TRBD2	TGTGCCACCAGTCTGAAACCGGGACTAGCGGGGGGAGAGTTAAGCTCCTACAATGAGCAGTTCTTC	CATSLKPGLAGGELSSYNEQFF
TRBV29-1	.	TRBJ1-4	.	TGCAGCGGTTCGTTCAGGGGCCAGAATGAAAAACTGTTTTTT	CSGSFRGQNEKLFF
TRBV11-2	.	TRBJ2-1	.	TGTGCCAGCGCGTACGGAAACAATGAGCAGTTCTTC	CASAYGNNEQFF
TRBV4-2	.	TRBJ1-5	.	TGTGCCAGCAGCCAAGACTTAACATATAGCAATCAGCCCCAGCATTTT	CASSQDLTYSNQPQHF
TRBV28	.	TRBJ1-2	TRBD1	TGTGCCAGCAGTTTAAAGGGGGCGGCACTCTCATATGGCTACACCTTC	CASSLKGAALSYGYTF
TRBV19	.	TRBJ2-1	.	TGTGCCAGTAGTAGGCTAGCGCTGTACAATGAGCAGTTCTTC	CASSRLALYNEQFF
TRBV5-1	few	TRBJ2-7	.	TGCGCCAGCAGCTTACAGGGATCCGTACCCTACGAGCAGTACTTC	CASSLQGSVPYEQYF